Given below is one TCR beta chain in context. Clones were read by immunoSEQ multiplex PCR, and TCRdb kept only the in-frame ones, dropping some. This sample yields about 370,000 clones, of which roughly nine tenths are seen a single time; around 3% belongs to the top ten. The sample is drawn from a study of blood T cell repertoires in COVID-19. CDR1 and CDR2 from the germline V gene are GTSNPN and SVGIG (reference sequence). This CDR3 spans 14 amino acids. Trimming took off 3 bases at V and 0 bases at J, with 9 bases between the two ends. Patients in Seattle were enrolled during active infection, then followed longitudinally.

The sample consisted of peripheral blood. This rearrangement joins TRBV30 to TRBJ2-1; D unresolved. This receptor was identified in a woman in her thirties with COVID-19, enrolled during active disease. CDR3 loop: CAWRRRSSYNEQFF. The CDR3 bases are TGTGCCTGGAGAAGGCGGAGCTCCTACAATGAGCAGTTCTTC.